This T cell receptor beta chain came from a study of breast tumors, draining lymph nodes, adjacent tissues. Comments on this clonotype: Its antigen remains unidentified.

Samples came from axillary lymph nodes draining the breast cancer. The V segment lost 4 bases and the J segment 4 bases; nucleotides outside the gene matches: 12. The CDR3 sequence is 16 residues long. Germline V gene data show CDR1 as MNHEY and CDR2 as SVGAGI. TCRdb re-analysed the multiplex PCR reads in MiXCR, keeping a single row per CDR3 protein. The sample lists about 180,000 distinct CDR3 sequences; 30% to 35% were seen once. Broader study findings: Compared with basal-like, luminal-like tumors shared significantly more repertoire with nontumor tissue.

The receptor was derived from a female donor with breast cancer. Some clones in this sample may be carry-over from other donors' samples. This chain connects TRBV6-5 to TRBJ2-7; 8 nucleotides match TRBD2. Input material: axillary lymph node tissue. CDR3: CASSSTLRGAGYEQYF. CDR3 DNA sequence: TGTGCCAGCAGTTCCACGTTGCGGGGGGCTGGGTACGAGCAGTACTTC.